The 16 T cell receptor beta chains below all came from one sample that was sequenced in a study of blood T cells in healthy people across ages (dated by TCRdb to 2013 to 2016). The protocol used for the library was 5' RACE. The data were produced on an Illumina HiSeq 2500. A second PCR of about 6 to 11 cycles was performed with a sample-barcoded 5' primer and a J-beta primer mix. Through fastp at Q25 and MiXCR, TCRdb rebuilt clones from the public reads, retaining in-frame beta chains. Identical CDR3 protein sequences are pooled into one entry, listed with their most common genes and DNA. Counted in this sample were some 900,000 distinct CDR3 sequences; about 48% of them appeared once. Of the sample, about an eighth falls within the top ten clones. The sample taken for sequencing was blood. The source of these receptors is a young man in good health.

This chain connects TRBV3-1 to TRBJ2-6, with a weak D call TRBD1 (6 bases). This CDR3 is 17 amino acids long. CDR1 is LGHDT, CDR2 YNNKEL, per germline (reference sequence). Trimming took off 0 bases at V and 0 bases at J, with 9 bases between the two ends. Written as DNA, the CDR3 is TGTGCCAGCAGCCAAGAGGGACACGGCTCTGGGGCCAACGTCCTGACTTTC. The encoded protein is CASSQEGHGSGANVLTF.

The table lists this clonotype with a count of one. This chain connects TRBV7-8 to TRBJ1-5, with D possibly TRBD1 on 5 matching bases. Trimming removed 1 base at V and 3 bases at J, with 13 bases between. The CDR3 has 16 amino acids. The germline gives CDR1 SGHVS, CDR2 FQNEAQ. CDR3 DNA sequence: TGTGCCAGCAGCTTAGGTAGCCAGGGCCTCAATCAGCCCCAGCATTTT. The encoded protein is CASSLGSQGLNQPQHF.

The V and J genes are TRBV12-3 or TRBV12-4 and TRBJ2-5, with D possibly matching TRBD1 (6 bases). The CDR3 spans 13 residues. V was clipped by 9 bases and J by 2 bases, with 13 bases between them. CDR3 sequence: CASTRTEQETQYF. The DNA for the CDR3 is TGTGCCAGTACGAGGACAGAGCAAGAGACCCAGTACTTC.

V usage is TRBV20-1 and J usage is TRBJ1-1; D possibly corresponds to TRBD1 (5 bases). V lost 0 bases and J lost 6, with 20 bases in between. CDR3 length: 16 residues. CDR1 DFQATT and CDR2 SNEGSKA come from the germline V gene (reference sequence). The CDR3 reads CSARDRTGLLLAEAFF. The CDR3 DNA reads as TGCAGTGCTAGAGATCGTACAGGCTTACTCTTAGCTGAAGCTTTCTTT.

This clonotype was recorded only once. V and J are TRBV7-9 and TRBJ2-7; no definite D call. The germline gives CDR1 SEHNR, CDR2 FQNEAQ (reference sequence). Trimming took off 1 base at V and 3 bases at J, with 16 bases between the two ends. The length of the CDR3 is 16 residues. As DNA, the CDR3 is TGTGCCAGCAGCTTAGGTGAAAGTGGAATTTACTACGAGCAGTACTTC. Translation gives CASSLGESGIYYEQYF.

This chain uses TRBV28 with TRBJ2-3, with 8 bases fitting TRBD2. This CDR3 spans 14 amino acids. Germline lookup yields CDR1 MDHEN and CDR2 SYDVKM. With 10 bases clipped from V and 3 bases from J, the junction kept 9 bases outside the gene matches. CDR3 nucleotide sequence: TGTGCCACCCGCGGCGGGGGGAATACAGATACGCAGTATTTT. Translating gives CATRGGGNTDTQYF.

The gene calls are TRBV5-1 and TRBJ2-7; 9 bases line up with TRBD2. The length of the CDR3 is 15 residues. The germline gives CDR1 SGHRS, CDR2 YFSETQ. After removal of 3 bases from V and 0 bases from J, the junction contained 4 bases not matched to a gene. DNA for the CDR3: TGCGCCAGCAGCTGGAGCGGGGGGAACTCCTACGAGCAGTACTTC. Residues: CASSWSGGNSYEQYF.

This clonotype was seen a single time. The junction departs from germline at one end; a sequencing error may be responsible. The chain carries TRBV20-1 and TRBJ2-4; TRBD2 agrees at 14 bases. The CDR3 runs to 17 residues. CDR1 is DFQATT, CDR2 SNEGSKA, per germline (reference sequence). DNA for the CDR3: TGCAGTGCCAGAGGACTAGCGGGAGGCGCCGCCAAAAACATTCAGTACTTC. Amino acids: CSARGLAGGAAKNIQYF.

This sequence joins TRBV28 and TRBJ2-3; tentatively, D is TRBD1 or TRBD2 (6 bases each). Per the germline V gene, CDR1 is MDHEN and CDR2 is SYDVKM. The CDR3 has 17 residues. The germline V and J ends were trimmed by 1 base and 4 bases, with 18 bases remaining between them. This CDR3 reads CASSLSWGRGSPDTQYF. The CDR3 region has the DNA TGTGCCAGCAGTTTATCCTGGGGGCGGGGTTCACCAGATACGCAGTATTTT.

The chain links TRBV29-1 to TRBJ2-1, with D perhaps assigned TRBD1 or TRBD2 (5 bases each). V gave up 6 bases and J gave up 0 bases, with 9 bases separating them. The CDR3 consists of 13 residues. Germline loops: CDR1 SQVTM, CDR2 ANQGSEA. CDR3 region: CSVAGSSYNEQFF. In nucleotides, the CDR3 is TGCAGCGTCGCAGGGAGCTCCTACAATGAGCAGTTCTTC.

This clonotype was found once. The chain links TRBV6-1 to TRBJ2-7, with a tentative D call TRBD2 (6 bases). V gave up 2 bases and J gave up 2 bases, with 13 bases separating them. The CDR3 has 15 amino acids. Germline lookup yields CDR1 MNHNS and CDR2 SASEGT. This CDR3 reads CASSEFGGIAYEQYF. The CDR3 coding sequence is TGTGCCAGCAGTGAATTTGGGGGGATCGCCTACGAGCAGTACTTC.

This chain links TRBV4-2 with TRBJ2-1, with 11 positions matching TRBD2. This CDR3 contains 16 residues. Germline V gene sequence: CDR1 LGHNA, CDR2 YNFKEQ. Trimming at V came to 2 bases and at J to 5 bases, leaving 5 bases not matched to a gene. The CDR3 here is CASSQPGLAAHNEQFF. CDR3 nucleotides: TGTGCCAGCAGCCAACCGGGACTAGCGGCCCACAATGAGCAGTTCTTC.

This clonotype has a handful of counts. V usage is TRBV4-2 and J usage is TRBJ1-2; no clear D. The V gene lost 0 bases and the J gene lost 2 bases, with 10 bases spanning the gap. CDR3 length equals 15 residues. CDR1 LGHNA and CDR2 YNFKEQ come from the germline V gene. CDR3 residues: CASSQDSAVNYGYTF. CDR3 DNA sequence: TGTGCCAGCAGCCAAGATTCGGCAGTGAACTATGGCTACACCTTC.

The CDR3, as DNA: TGTGCCAGCAGACCTATGACGGAGAGTTATGGCTACACCTTC. It specifies CASRPMTESYGYTF. The chain employs TRBV6-5 and TRBJ1-2; D gene uncertain. This CDR3 is 14 amino acids long. The V end lost 6 bases, the J end lost 5 bases, and 16 bases lay between the germline ends. Germline CDR1 MNHEY, CDR2 SVGAGI.

In nucleotides, the CDR3 is TGTGCCAGCAGTTTAACGGCAGGGACCCACGAGCAGTACTTC. Protein product: CASSLTAGTHEQYF. The chain recombines TRBV12-3 or TRBV12-4 with TRBJ2-7; TRBD1 or TRBD2 may be the D gene (5 bases each). The CDR3 loop spans 14 amino acids. The V end lost 2 bases, the J end lost 5 bases, and 13 bases lay between the germline ends.

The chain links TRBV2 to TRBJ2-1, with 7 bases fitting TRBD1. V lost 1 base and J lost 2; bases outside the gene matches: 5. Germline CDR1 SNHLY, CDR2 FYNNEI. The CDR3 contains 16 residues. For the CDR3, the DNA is TGTGCCAGCAGTGAAGAGGACAGGAGTCCCTACAATGAGCAGTTCTTC. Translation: CASSEEDRSPYNEQFF.